This is a list of T cell receptor beta chains from one sample in a study of T cell repertoires in cytomegalovirus infection. TCRdb itself ran the reads through MiXCR, one entry per CDR3 protein. The sample lists roughly 800,000 distinct CDR3 sequences, approximately 32% seen once, with 10% to 15% in the top ten. Their recognized antigens are unknown. This specimen was cultured CD8+ T cells from PBMCs, taken from culture after CMV antigen stimulation. Source of these receptors: a human donor in good health (CMV status not recorded). Some clones in this sample may be carry-over from other donors' samples. Each CDR3 is given with its conserved first and last residue. Each record gives: clone size, D gene, CDR3 length, V gene, J gene, CDR3 DNA, CDR3 protein. D genes are given only for firm matches. Size is stated for part of the rows, as once, few or many counts, or as a class when the clone is expanded.

abundance: many; d_gene: NA; len: 15; v_gene: TRBV11-2; j_gene: TRBJ2-3; CDR3nt: TGTGCCAGCAGCTTAAGCCGGGCAGGGTTGGATACGCAGTATTTT; CDR3aa: CASSLSRAGLDTQYF
abundance: NA; d_gene: TRBD1; len: 16; v_gene: TRBV7-8; j_gene: TRBJ1-2; CDR3nt: TGTGCCAGCAGTGCCGGGACAGGGGGCGGTTGGTATGGCTACACCTTC; CDR3aa: CASSAGTGGGWYGYTF
abundance: few; d_gene: NA; len: 14; v_gene: TRBV9; j_gene: TRBJ1-1; CDR3nt: TGTGCCAGCAGCGTAGTGACGGGGAACACTGAAGCTTTCTTT; CDR3aa: CASSVVTGNTEAFF
abundance: NA; d_gene: TRBD1; len: 14; v_gene: TRBV7-9; j_gene: TRBJ2-7; CDR3nt: TGTGCCAGCAGCCCCGGGGACAGAACCTACGAGCAGTACTTC; CDR3aa: CASSPGDRTYEQYF
abundance: few; d_gene: NA; len: 15; v_gene: TRBV7-9; j_gene: TRBJ2-3; CDR3nt: TGTGCCAGCAGCCCCCCCGGGGCAGGCACAGATACGCAGTATTTT; CDR3aa: CASSPPGAGTDTQYF
abundance: many; d_gene: NA; len: 15; v_gene: TRBV6-2/TRBV6-3; j_gene: TRBJ1-1; CDR3nt: TGTGCCAGCAGTTACGGTGGGGGGTTGAACACTGAAGCTTTCTTT; CDR3aa: CASSYGGGLNTEAFF
abundance: few; d_gene: NA; len: 14; v_gene: TRBV6-5; j_gene: TRBJ2-3; CDR3nt: TGTGCCAGCAGTACCGGGACAAGCACAGATACGCAGTATTTT; CDR3aa: CASSTGTSTDTQYF
abundance: many; d_gene: NA; len: 14; v_gene: TRBV27; j_gene: TRBJ2-1; CDR3nt: TGTGCCAGCAGCCCGGGGGGCGGTTACAATGAGCAGTTCTTC; CDR3aa: CASSPGGGYNEQFF
abundance: NA; d_gene: NA; len: 17; v_gene: TRBV6-5; j_gene: TRBJ2-7; CDR3nt: TGTGCCAGCACCGACTTGGACGGTGCTGGGAAAGCCTACGAGCAGTACTTC; CDR3aa: CASTDLDGAGKAYEQYF
abundance: NA; d_gene: NA; len: 15; v_gene: TRBV4-1; j_gene: TRBJ2-1; CDR3nt: TGCGCCAGCAGCCAAGATCTGACACTCTTAAATGAGCAGTTCTTC; CDR3aa: CASSQDLTLLNEQFF
abundance: once; d_gene: TRBD2; len: 16; v_gene: TRBV12-3/TRBV12-4; j_gene: TRBJ2-1; CDR3nt: TGTGCCAGCCGGGGACTAGCGGGGGGGGAGTACAATGAGCAGTTCTTC; CDR3aa: CASRGLAGGEYNEQFF
abundance: few; d_gene: TRBD1; len: 12; v_gene: TRBV19; j_gene: TRBJ1-1; CDR3nt: TGTGCCAGTGGGACAGTGGCCACTGAAGCTTTCTTT; CDR3aa: CASGTVATEAFF
abundance: NA; d_gene: NA; len: 10; v_gene: TRBV29-1; j_gene: TRBJ2-1; CDR3nt: TGCAGCGTTGAGGGGAACGAGCAGTTCTTC; CDR3aa: CSVEGNEQFF
abundance: NA; d_gene: NA; len: 14; v_gene: TRBV7-9; j_gene: TRBJ2-2; CDR3nt: TGTGCCAGCACCTCGGACAGCTTTATCGGGGAGCTGTTTTTT; CDR3aa: CASTSDSFIGELFF
abundance: few; d_gene: NA; len: 15; v_gene: TRBV28; j_gene: TRBJ2-2; CDR3nt: TGTGCCAGCAGTCCCCCAGAGCGAAACACCGGGGAGCTGTTTTTT; CDR3aa: CASSPPERNTGELFF
abundance: few; d_gene: NA; len: 16; v_gene: TRBV4-1; j_gene: TRBJ1-6; CDR3nt: TGCGCCAGCAGCCAAGAGGCAGGGATCTATAATTCACCCCTCCACTTT; CDR3aa: CASSQEAGIYNSPLHF
abundance: few; d_gene: NA; len: 10; v_gene: TRBV6-6; j_gene: TRBJ1-1; CDR3nt: TGTGCCAGCCAGTTAACTGAAGCTTTCTTT; CDR3aa: CASQLTEAFF
abundance: few; d_gene: TRBD2; len: 17; v_gene: TRBV5-1; j_gene: TRBJ2-5; CDR3nt: TGCGCCAGCAGCTGGCCCCCAGCGGGGGTCGCGAAAGAGACCCAGTACTTC; CDR3aa: CASSWPPAGVAKETQYF
abundance: NA; d_gene: TRBD1; len: 16; v_gene: TRBV19; j_gene: TRBJ2-1; CDR3nt: TGTGCCAGTACCGAGTCCTCCGGGACAGGGTTGAATGAGCAGTTCTTC; CDR3aa: CASTESSGTGLNEQFF
abundance: few; d_gene: NA; len: 14; v_gene: TRBV5-1; j_gene: TRBJ2-3; CDR3nt: TGCGCCAGCACCTCTAGTATCAGCACAGATACGCAGTATTTT; CDR3aa: CASTSSISTDTQYF
abundance: few; d_gene: NA; len: 14; v_gene: TRBV7-9; j_gene: TRBJ1-2; CDR3nt: TGTGCCAGCGATCTCGGGCCCCAGTACGAAGGCTACACCTTC; CDR3aa: CASDLGPQYEGYTF
abundance: few; d_gene: NA; len: 14; v_gene: TRBV7-8; j_gene: TRBJ2-5; CDR3nt: TGTGCCAGCAGCCCCGTTGGCTGGCAAGAGACCCAGTACTTC; CDR3aa: CASSPVGWQETQYF
abundance: NA; d_gene: TRBD2; len: 19; v_gene: TRBV19; j_gene: TRBJ2-1; CDR3nt: TGTGCCAGTAGTATAGCGTCCCCCTCGATAGCGGGGGGATACAATGAGCAGTTCTTC; CDR3aa: CASSIASPSIAGGYNEQFF
abundance: many; d_gene: TRBD1; len: 18; v_gene: TRBV6-1; j_gene: TRBJ2-7; CDR3nt: TGTGCCAGCAGCTTTCCGGGACAGACTACCATTGGCCCTTACGAGCAGTACTTC; CDR3aa: CASSFPGQTTIGPYEQYF
abundance: NA; d_gene: NA; len: 14; v_gene: TRBV12-3/TRBV12-4; j_gene: TRBJ2-1; CDR3nt: TGTGCCAGCAGTTTAGCAAACAGATACAATGAGCAGTTCTTC; CDR3aa: CASSLANRYNEQFF
abundance: few; d_gene: NA; len: 15; v_gene: TRBV7-2; j_gene: TRBJ2-1; CDR3nt: TGTGCCAGCAGCATCCGGGACGGGACCTACAATGAGCAGTTCTTC; CDR3aa: CASSIRDGTYNEQFF
abundance: many; d_gene: TRBD2; len: 17; v_gene: TRBV7-2; j_gene: TRBJ2-7; CDR3nt: TGTGCCAGCAGCACACTCGGGGGGGCGGACGGAACCTACGAGCAGTACTTC; CDR3aa: CASSTLGGADGTYEQYF
abundance: NA; d_gene: NA; len: 14; v_gene: TRBV10-3; j_gene: TRBJ2-7; CDR3nt: TGTGCCATCAGTGATGACCGGGCCACTTACGAGCAGTACTTC; CDR3aa: CAISDDRATYEQYF
abundance: few; d_gene: NA; len: 15; v_gene: TRBV12-3/TRBV12-4; j_gene: TRBJ1-6; CDR3nt: TGTGCCAGCAGGCCTCCGGGACAAGTGAATTCACCCCTCCACTTT; CDR3aa: CASRPPGQVNSPLHF
abundance: NA; d_gene: NA; len: 11; v_gene: TRBV19; j_gene: TRBJ1-1; CDR3nt: TGTGCCAGTGGACGGGGGGCTGAAGCTTTCTTT; CDR3aa: CASGRGAEAFF
abundance: few; d_gene: TRBD2; len: 15; v_gene: TRBV2; j_gene: TRBJ2-7; CDR3nt: TGTGCCAGCAGGGACCCTAGCGGGGTCTCCTACGAGCAGTACTTC; CDR3aa: CASRDPSGVSYEQYF